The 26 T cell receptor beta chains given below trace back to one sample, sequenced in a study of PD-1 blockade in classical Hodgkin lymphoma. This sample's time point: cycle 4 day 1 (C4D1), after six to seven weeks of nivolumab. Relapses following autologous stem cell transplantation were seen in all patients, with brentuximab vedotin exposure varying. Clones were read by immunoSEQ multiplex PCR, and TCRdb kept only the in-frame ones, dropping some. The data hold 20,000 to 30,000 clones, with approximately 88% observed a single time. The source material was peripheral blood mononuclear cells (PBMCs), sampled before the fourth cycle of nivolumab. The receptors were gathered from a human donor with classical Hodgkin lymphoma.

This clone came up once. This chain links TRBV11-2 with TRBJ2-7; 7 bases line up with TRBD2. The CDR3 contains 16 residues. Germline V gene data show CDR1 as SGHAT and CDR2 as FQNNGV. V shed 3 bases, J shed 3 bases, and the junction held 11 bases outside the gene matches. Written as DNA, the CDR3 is TGTGCCAGCAGCTTCCTTTACTCCCCTAGCGGCTACGAGCAGTACTTC. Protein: CASSFLYSPSGYEQYF.

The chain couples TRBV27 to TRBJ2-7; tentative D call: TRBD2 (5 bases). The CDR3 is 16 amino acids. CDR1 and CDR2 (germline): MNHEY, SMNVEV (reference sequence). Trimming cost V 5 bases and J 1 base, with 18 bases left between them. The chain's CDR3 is CASSAGRGTPSYEQYF. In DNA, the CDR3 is TGTGCCAGCAGTGCCGGCCGGGGTACCCCTTCCTACGAGCAGTACTTC.

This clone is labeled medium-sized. As DNA, the CDR3 is TGTGCCAGCAGAATACGGGGGGGGATCACTGAAGCTTTCTTT. Protein product: CASRIRGGITEAFF. The chain is built from TRBV6-5 and TRBJ1-1; D possibly corresponds to TRBD1 (5 bases). V was pared by 6 bases and J by 4 bases, with 15 bases between. Germline CDR1 is MNHEY and CDR2 is SVGAGI. This CDR3 is 14 amino acids long.

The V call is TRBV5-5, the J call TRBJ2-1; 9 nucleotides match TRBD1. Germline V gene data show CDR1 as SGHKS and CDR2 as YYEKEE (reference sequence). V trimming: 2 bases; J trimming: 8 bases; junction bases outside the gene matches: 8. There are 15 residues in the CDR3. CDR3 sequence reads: CASSFKTGGVDEQFF. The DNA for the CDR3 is TGTGCCAGCAGCTTTAAGACAGGGGGAGTGGATGAGCAGTTCTTC.

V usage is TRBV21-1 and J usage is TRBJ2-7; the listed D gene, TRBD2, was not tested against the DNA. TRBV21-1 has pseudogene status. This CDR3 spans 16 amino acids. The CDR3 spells CASSKGRTSGNYEQYF. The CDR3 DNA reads TGTGCCAGCAGCAAAGGGAGGACTAGCGGGAACTACGAGCAGTACTTC.

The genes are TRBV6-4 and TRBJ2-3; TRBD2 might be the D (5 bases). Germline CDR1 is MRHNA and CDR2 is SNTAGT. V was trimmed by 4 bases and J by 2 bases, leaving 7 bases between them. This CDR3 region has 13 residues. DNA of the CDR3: TGTGCCAGCAGTGTCGGGGTCACAGATACGCAGTATTTT. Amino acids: CASSVGVTDTQYF.

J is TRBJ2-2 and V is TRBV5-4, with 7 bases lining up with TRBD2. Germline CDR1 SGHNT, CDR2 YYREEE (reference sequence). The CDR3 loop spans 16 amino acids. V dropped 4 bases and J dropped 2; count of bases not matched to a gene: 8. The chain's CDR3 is CASSPRVAGNTGELFF. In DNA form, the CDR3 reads TGTGCCAGCAGCCCCAGGGTAGCGGGCAACACCGGGGAGCTGTTTTTT.

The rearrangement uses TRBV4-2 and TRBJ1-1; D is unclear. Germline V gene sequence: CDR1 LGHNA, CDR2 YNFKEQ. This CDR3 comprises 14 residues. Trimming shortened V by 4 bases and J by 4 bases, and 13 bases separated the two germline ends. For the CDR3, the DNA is TGTGCCAGCAGCCCCTTGTTTCCCTTCACTGAAGCTTTCTTT. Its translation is CASSPLFPFTEAFF.

This chain's CDR3 is CAISEYVFRGQWSNQPQHF. The CDR3 region has the DNA TGTGCCATCAGTGAGTATGTATTCAGGGGCCAGTGGAGCAATCAGCCCCAGCATTTT. The rearrangement uses TRBV10-3 and TRBJ1-5; a weak D match, TRBD1 (6 bases). Germline values: CDR1 ENHRY, CDR2 SYGVKD. This CDR3 has 19 amino acids. V was shortened by 1 base and J by 1 base, with 20 bases between the two germline ends.

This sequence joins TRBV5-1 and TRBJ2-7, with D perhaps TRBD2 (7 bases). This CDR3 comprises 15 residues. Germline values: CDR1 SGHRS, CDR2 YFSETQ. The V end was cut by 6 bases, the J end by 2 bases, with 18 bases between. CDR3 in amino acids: CASNPGAGATYEQYF. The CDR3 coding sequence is TGCGCCAGCAACCCAGGCGCGGGGGCCACCTACGAGCAGTACTTC. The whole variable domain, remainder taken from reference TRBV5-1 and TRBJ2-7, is KAGVTQTPRYLIKTRGQQVTLSCSPISGHRSVSWYQQTPGQGLQFLFEYFSETQRNKGNFPGRFSGRQFSNSRSEMNVSTLELGDSALYLCASNPGAGATYEQYFGPGTRLTVT.

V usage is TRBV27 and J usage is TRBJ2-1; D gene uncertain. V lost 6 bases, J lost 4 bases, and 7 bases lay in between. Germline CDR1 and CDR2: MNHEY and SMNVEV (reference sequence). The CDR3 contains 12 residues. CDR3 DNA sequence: TGTGCCAGCAGGGTGGGGTACAATGAGCAGTTCTTC. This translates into CASRVGYNEQFF.

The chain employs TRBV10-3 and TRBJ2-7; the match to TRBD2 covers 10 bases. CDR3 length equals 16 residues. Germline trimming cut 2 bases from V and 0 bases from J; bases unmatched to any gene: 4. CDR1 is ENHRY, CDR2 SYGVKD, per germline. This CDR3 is CAISEVTSGNSYEQYF. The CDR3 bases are TGTGCCATCAGTGAGGTTACTAGCGGGAACTCCTACGAGCAGTACTTC.

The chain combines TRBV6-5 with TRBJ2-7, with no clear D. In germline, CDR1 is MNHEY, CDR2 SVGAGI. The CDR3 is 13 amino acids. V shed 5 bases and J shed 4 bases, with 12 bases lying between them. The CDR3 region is CASSRHQVYEQYF. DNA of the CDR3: TGTGCCAGCAGTCGACACCAGGTTTACGAGCAGTACTTC.

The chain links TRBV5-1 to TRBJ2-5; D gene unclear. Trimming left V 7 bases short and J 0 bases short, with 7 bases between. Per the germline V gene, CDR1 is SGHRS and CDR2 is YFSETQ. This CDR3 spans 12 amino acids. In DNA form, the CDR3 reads TGCGCCAGCTTCGACAACCAAGAGACCCAGTACTTC. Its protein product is CASFDNQETQYF.

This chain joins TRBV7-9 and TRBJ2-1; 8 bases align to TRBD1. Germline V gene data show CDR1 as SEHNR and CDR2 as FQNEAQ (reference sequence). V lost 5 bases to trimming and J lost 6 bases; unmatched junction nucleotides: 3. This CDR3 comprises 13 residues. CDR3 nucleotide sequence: TGTGCCAGCAGCGCTGACAGGGGCAATGAGCAGTTCTTC. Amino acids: CASSADRGNEQFF.

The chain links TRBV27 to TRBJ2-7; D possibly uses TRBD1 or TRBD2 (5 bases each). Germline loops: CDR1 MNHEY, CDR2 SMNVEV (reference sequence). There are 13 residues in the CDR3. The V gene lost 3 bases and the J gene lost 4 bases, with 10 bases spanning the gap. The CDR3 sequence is CASSFRGGYEQYF. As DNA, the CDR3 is TGTGCCAGCAGTTTTCGGGGCGGTTACGAGCAGTACTTC.

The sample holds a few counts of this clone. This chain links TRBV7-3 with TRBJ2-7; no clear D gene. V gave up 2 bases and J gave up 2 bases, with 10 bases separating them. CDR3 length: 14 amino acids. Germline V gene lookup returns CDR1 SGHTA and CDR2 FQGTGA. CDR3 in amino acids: CASSLYPGPYEQYF. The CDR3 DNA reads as TGTGCCAGCAGCTTATACCCAGGACCCTACGAGCAGTACTTC.

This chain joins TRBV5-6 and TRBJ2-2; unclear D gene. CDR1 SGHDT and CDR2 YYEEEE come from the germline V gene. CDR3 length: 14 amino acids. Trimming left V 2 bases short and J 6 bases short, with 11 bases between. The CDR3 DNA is TGTGCCAGCAGCTTACAAGGACCCGCCGGGGAGCTGTTTTTT. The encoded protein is CASSLQGPAGELFF.

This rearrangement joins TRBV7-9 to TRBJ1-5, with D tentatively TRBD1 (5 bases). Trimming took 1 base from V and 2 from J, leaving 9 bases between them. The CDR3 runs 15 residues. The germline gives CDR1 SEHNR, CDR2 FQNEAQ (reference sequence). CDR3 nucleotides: TGTGCCAGCAGCTTAGGCAGGGTAGGCAATCAGCCCCAGCATTTT. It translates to CASSLGRVGNQPQHF.

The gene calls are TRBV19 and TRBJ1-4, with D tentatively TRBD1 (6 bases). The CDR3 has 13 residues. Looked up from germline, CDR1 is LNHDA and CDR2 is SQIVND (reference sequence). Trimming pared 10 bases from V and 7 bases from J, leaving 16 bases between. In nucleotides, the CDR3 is TGTGCCACAGGACAGCTCGGTGTTGAAAAACTGTTTTTT. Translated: CATGQLGVEKLFF.

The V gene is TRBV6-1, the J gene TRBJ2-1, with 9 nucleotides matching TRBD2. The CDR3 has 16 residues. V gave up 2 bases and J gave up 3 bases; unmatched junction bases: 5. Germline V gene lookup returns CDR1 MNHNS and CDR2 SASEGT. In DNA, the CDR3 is TGTGCCAGCAGTGAACTGCTAGCGGGGAGCTACAATGAGCAGTTCTTC. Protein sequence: CASSELLAGSYNEQFF.

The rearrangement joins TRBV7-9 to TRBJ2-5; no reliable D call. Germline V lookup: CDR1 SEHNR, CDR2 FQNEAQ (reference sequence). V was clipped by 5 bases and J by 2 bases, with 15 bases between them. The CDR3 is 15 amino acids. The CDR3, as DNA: TGTGCCAGCAGCCCTTCCCGGGTGGGGCAAGAGACCCAGTACTTC. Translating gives CASSPSRVGQETQYF.

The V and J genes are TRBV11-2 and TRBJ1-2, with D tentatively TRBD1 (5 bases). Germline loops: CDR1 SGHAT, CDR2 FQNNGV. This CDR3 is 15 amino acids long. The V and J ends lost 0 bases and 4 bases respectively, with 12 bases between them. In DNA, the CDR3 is TGTGCCAGCAGCTTAGATCACCGCAGGGCCTATGGCTACACCTTC. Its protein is CASSLDHRRAYGYTF.

CDR3 in DNA: TGTGCCAGCAGCAGGGACTCCCAAGAGACCCAGTACTTC. Protein: CASSRDSQETQYF. The rearrangement joins TRBV7-3 to TRBJ2-5, with D possibly TRBD2 on 6 matching bases. V was cut by 5 bases and J by 1 base, with 8 bases left in between. Germline V CDR1 and CDR2: SGHTA, FQGTGA. The CDR3 loop spans 13 amino acids.

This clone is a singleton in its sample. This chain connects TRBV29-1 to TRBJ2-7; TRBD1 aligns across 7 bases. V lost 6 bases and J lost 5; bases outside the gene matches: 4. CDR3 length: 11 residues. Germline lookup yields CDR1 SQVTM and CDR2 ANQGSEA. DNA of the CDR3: TGCAGCGTGTTCGACAGGGACGAGCAGTACTTC. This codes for CSVFDRDEQYF.

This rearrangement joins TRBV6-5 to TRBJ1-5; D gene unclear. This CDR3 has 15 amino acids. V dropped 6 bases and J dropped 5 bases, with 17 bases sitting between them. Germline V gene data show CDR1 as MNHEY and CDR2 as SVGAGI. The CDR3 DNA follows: TGTGCCAGCAGCCAGTATGGGCAGTCTGATCAGCCCCAGCATTTT. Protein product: CASSQYGQSDQPQHF.